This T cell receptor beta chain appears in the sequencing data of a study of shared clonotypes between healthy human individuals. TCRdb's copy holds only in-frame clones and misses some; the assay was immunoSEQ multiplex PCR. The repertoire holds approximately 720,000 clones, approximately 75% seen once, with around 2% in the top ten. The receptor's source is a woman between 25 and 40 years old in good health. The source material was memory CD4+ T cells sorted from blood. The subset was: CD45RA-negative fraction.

The CDR3 spells CAISGGGDSYNEQFF. DNA of the CDR3: TGTGCCATCAGTGGAGGCGGGGACTCCTACAATGAGCAGTTCTTC. This chain uses TRBV10-3 with TRBJ2-1; tentative D call: TRBD2 (6 bases). V was shortened by 4 bases and J by 0 bases, with 10 bases between the two germline ends. Germline V CDR1 and CDR2: ENHRY, SYGVKD. The CDR3 has 15 amino acids.